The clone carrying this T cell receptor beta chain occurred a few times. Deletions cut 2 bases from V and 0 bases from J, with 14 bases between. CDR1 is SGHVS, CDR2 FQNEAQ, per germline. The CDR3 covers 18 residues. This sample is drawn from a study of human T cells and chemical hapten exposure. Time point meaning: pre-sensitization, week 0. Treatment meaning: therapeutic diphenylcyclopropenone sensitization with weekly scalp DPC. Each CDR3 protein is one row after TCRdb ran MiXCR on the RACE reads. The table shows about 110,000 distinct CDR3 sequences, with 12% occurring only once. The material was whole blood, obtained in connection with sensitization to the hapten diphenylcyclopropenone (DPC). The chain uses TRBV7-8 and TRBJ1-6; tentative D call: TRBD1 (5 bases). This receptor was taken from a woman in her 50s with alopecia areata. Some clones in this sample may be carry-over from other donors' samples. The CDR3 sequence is CASSLNRGDSSYNSPLHF. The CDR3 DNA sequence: TGTGCCAGCAGCTTAAATCGGGGGGATAGCTCCTATAATTCACCCCTCCACTTT.